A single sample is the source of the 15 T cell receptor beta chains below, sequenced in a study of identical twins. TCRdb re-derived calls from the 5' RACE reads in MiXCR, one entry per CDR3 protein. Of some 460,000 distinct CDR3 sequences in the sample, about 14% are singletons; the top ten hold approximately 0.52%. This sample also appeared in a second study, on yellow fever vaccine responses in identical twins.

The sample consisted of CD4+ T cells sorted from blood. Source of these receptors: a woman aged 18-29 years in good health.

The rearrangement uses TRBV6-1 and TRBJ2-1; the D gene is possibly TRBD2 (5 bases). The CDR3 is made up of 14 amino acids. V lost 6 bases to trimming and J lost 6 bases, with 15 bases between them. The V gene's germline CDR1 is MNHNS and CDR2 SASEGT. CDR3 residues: CASSLRTAVNEQFF. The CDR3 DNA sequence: TGTGCCAGCAGCCTACGGACTGCTGTCAATGAGCAGTTCTTC.

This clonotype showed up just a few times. CDR3 coding DNA: TGCGCCAGCAGCTTGGTTGACAGGGGGCTCTACGAGCAGTACTTC. Amino acid sequence: CASSLVDRGLYEQYF. The chain has TRBV5-1 and TRBJ2-7; TRBD1 agrees at 10 bases. V shed 0 bases, J shed 3 bases, and the junction held 3 bases outside the gene matches. This CDR3 contains 15 residues. Germline loops: CDR1 SGHRS, CDR2 YFSETQ.

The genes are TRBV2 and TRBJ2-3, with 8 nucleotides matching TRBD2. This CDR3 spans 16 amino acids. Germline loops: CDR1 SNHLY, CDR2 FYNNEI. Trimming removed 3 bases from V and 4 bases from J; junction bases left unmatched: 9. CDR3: CASSDGQRGSSDTQYF. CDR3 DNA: TGTGCCAGCAGTGATGGCCAGCGGGGGAGCTCAGATACGCAGTATTTT.

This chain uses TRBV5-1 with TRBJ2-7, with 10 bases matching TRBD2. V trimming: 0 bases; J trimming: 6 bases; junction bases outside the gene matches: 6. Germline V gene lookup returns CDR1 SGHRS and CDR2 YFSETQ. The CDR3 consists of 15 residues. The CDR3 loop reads CASSLEERTSGEQYF. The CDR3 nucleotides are TGCGCCAGCAGCTTGGAGGAGCGGACTAGCGGCGAGCAGTACTTC. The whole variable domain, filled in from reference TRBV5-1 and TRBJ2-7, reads KAGVTQTPRYLIKTRGQQVTLSCSPISGHRSVSWYQQTPGQGLQFLFEYFSETQRNKGNFPGRFSGRQFSNSRSEMNVSTLELGDSALYLCASSLEERTSGEQYFGPGTRLTVT.

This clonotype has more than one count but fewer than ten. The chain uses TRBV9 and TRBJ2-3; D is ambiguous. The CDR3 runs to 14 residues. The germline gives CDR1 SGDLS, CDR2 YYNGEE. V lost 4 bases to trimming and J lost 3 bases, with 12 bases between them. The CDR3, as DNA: TGTGCCAGCAGCCCCAGAGTGGAAACAGATACGCAGTATTTT. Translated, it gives CASSPRVETDTQYF.

The CDR3 DNA sequence: TGTGCCAGCAGCTTTTTCACAGGGGAGAACACCATATATTTT. It encodes CASSFFTGENTIYF. The chain is built from TRBV7-9 and TRBJ1-3; 7 positions agree with TRBD1. CDR1 is SEHNR and CDR2 is FQNEAQ in the germline V gene (reference sequence). This CDR3 spans 14 amino acids. The V segment lost 3 bases and the J segment 7 bases; nucleotides outside the gene matches: 6.

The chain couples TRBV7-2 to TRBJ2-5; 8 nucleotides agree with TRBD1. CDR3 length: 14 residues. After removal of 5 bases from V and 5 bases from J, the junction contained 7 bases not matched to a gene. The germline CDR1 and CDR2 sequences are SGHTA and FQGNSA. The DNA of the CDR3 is TGTGCCAGCAGCATCGGGACAGGCGGTGAGACCCAGTACTTC. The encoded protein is CASSIGTGGETQYF. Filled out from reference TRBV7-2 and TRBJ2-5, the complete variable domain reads GAGVSQSPSNKVTEKGKDVELRCDPISGHTALYWYRQSLGQGLEFLIYFQGNSAPDKSGLPSDRFSAERTGGSVSTLTIQRTQQEDSAVYLCASSIGTGGETQYFGPGTRLLVL.

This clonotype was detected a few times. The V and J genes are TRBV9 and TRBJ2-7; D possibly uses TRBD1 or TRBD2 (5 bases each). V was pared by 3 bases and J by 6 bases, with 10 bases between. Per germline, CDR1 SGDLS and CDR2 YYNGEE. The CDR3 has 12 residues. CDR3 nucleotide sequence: TGTGCCAGCAGCGGCCGGGGCGGCGAGCAGTACTTC. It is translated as CASSGRGGEQYF.

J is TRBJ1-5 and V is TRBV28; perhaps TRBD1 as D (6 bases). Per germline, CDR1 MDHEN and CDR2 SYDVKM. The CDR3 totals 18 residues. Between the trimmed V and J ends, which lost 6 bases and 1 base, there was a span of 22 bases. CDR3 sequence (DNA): TGTGCCAGCAGCCCCCATTTGGGTAGGGGGTCAAGCAATCAGCCCCAGCATTTT. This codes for CASSPHLGRGSSNQPQHF. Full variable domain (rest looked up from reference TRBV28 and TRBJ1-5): DVKVTQSSRYLVKRTGEKVFLECVQDMDHENMFWYRQDPGLGLRLIYFSYDVKMKEKGDIPEGYSVSREKKERFSLILESASTNQTSMYLCASSPHLGRGSSNQPQHFGDGTRLSIL.

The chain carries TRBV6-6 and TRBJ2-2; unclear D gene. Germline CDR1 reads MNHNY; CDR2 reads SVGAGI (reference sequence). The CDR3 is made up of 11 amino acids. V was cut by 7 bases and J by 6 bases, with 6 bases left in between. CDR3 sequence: CASKVSGELFF. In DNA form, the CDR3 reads TGTGCCAGCAAAGTATCCGGGGAGCTGTTTTTT.

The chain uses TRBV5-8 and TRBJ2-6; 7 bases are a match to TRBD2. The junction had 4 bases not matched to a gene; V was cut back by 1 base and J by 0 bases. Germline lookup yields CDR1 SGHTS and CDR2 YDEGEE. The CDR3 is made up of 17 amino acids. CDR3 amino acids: CASSLSSGLSGANVLTF. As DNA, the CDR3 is TGTGCCAGCAGCTTGTCTAGCGGACTCTCTGGGGCCAACGTCCTGACTTTC.

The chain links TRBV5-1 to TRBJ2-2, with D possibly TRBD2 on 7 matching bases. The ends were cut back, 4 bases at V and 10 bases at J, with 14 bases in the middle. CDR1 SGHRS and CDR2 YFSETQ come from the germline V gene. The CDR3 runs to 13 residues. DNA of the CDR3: TGCGCCAGCAGCCTGCAAGGGGGGGCGGAGCTGTTTTTT. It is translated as CASSLQGGAELFF.

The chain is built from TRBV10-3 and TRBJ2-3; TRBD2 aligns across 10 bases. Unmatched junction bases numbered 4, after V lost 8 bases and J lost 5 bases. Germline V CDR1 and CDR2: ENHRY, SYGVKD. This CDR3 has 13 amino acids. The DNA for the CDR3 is TGTGCCATCGGACTAGCGGTAGAAGATACGCAGTATTTT. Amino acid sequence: CAIGLAVEDTQYF.

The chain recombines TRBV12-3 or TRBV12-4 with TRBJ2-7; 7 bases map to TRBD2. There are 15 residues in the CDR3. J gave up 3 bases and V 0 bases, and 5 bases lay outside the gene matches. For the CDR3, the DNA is TGTGCCAGCAGTTTAGCGTCGTCTAGCGGCTACGAGCAGTACTTC. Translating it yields CASSLASSSGYEQYF.

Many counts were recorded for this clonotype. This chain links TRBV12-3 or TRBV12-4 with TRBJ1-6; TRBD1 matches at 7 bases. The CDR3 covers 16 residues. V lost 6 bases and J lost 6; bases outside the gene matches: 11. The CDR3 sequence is CASSLRFGTANSPLHF. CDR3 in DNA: TGTGCCAGCAGCTTACGTTTCGGGACAGCTAATTCACCCCTCCACTTT.